This T cell receptor beta chain was captured by sequencing in a study of T cells after yellow fever vaccination. The ends were cut back, 4 bases at V and 4 bases at J, with 13 bases in the middle. Germline-derived CDR1 and CDR2 are LGHDT and YNNKEL (reference sequence). The CDR3 runs 14 residues. Notes on the study in general: On re-exposure, the response was weaker but peaked faster, at day 5 versus 15.

From the 5' RACE reads, TCRdb called clonotypes with MiXCR, one entry per CDR3 protein. Among a few hundred thousand distinct CDR3 sequences listed, roughly a sixth were seen once. In this sample, this clonotype turned up a few times. Its antigen is not identified. The chain uses TRBV3-1 and TRBJ1-1, with D possibly matching TRBD1 (6 bases). The TCR originated in a man between 18 and 29 years old who received the YFV17D yellow fever vaccine. Sequences were derived from PBMCs, sampled less than 6 days after the first yellow fever vaccination. CDR3 sequence reads: CASSLTGIGTEAFF. As DNA, the CDR3 is TGTGCCAGCAGCCTCACAGGGATTGGCACTGAAGCTTTCTTT.